This is a list of T cell receptor beta chains from one sample in a study of identical twins. TCRdb recomputed calls from the 5' RACE reads with MiXCR, one row per CDR3 protein. The top ten hold about 0.47% of the sample, which has 510,000 or so distinct CDR3 sequences, nearly 15% seen once. These data were also reused for a study on yellow fever vaccine responses in identical twins.

The sample consisted of CD4+ T cells sorted from blood. Every receptor here comes from a woman aged 18 to 35 in good health. CDR3s include the opening cysteine and the closing phenylalanine or tryptophan. Fields, in order: V gene, clone size, J gene, CDR3 protein. Clone size, where shown, is once, few, many, or a class for clones that have expanded.

TRBV20-1	.	TRBJ2-1	CSGTGNNEQFF
TRBV7-8	few	TRBJ1-2	CASSPRQANYGYTF
TRBV3-1	few	TRBJ2-4	CASSPGQVTRNIQYF
TRBV7-3	.	TRBJ2-1	CASSWADSSYEQFF
TRBV5-1	many	TRBJ2-7	CASSLSPDNLYEQYF
TRBV12-3/TRBV12-4	few	TRBJ2-5	CASRRGGETQYF
TRBV9	few	TRBJ2-5	CASSISNRQETQYF
TRBV24-1	.	TRBJ1-2	CATSETGTENYGYTF
TRBV7-9	.	TRBJ1-1	CASSPGWRETEAFF
TRBV7-2	.	TRBJ2-1	CASSLITRSGNEQFF
TRBV2	few	TRBJ2-2	CASRGLATTGELFF
TRBV29-1	many	TRBJ2-5	CTTTGRKYGFQETQYF
TRBV12-3/TRBV12-4	.	TRBJ2-7	CASSPNRVTESRTWQYF
TRBV10-3	.	TRBJ2-1	CAMTDGNEQFF
TRBV19	few	TRBJ1-3	CASSLQTRNTIYF
TRBV4-1	few	TRBJ1-6	CASSQGSDPRLSPLHF
TRBV3-1	once	TRBJ1-1	CASSQGGFLTEAFF
TRBV24-1	many	TRBJ1-5	CATSAAGTFSNQPQHF
TRBV11-2	.	TRBJ2-1	CASSLSASRNEQFF
TRBV7-6	many	TRBJ2-3	CASSPVSKDTQYF
TRBV10-3	.	TRBJ1-1	CAISEWGANEAFF
TRBV7-2	many	TRBJ1-1	CASSFGMNTEAFF
TRBV27	.	TRBJ1-2	CASSPRWDRGRTNYGYTF
TRBV5-1	many	TRBJ2-3	CASSSDSAGTDTQYF
TRBV25-1	.	TRBJ2-5	CASSEPGGIGTQYF
TRBV20-1	.	TRBJ2-5	CSARDGGGDIETQYF
TRBV7-2	.	TRBJ2-3	CASSKQPTKGTDTQYF
TRBV28	few	TRBJ2-5	CASSPPSGGKETQYF